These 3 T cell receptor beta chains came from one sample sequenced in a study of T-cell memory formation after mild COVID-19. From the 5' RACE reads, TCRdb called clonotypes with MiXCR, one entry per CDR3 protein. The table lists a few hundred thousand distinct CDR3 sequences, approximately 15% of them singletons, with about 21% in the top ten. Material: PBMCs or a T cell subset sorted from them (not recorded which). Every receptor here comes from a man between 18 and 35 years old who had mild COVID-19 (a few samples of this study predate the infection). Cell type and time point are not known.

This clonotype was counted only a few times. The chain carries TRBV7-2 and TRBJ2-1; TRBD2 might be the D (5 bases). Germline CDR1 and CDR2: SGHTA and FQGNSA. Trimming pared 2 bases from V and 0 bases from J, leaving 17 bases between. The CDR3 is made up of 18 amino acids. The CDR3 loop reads CASSLQGHRGASYNEQFF. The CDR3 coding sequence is TGTGCCAGCAGCTTACAAGGGCACCGGGGAGCCTCCTACAATGAGCAGTTCTTC.

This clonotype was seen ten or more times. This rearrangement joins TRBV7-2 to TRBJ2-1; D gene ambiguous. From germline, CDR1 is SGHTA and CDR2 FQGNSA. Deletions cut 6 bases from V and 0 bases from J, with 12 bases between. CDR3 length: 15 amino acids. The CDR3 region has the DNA TGTGCCAGCAGGAGGACGCAAAGCTCCTACAATGAGCAGTTCTTC. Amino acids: CASRRTQSSYNEQFF.

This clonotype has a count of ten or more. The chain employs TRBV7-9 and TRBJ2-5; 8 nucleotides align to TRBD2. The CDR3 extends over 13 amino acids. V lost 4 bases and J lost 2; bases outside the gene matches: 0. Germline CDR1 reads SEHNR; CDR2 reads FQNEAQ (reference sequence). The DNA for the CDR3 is TGTGCCAGCAGCTCTAGCGGGCAAGAGACCCAGTACTTC. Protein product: CASSSSGQETQYF.